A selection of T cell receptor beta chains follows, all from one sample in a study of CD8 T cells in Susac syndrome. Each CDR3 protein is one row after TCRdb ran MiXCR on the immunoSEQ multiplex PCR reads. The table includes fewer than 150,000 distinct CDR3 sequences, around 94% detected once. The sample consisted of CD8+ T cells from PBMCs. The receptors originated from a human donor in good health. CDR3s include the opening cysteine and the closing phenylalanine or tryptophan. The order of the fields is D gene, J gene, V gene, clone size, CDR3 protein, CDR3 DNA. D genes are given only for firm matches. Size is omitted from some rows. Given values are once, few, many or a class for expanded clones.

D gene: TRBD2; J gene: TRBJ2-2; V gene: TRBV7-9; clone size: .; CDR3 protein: CASSLVPGLASGELFF; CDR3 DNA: TGTGCCAGCAGCTTAGTCCCGGGACTAGCGTCCGGGGAGCTGTTTTTT
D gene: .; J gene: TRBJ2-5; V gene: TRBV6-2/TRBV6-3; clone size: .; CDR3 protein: CASSYVGVQETQYF; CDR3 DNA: TGTGCCAGCAGCTACGTCGGGGTCCAAGAGACCCAGTACTTC
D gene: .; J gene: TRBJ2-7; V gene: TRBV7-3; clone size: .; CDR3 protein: CAGKAPCYEQYF; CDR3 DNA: TGTGCCGGAAAAGCGCCCTGCTACGAGCAGTACTTC
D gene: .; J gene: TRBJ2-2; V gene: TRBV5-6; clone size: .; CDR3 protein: CASSLGTYTGELFF; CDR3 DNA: TGTGCCAGCAGCTTGGGCACCTACACCGGGGAGCTGTTTTTT
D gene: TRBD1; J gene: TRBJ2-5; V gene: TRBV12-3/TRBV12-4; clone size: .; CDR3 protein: CASSQSTGVHETQYF; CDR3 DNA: TGTGCCAGCAGCCAATCGACAGGGGTTCACGAGACCCAGTACTTC
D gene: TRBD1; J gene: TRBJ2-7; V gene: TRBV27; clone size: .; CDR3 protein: CASSSTWGQSSYEQYF; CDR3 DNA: TGTGCCAGCAGTTCCACTTGGGGACAGAGCTCCTACGAGCAGTACTTC
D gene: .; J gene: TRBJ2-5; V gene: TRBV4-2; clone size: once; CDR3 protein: CASSQEPDYQETQYF; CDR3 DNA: TGTGCCAGCAGCCAAGAACCCGACTACCAAGAGACCCAGTACTTC
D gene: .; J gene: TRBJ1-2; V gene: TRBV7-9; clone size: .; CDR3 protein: CASSNLYGYTF; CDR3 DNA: TGTGCCAGCAGTAACCTGTATGGCTACACCTTC
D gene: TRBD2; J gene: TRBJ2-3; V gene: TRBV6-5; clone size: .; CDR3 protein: CASSYPDEVAGRTDTQYF; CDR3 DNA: TGTGCCAGCAGTTACCCCGATGAAGTAGCGGGACGCACAGATACGCAGTATTTT
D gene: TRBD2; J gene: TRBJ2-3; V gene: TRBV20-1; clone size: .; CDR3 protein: CSAQTSASTDTQYF; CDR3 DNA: TGCAGTGCGCAGACTAGCGCCTCCACAGATACGCAGTATTTT
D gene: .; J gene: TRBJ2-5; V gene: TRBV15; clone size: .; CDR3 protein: CATSSGWGGRETQYF; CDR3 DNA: TGTGCCACCAGCAGCGGTTGGGGGGGGCGGGAGACCCAGTACTTC
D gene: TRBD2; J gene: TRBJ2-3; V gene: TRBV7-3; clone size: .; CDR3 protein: CASSLTLYSGSSTDTQYF; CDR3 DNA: TGTGCCAGCAGCTTAACTCTGTATAGCGGGTCTAGCACAGATACGCAGTATTTT
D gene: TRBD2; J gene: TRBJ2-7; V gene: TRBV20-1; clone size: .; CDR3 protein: CSAGLADYEQYF; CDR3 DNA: TGCAGCGCCGGACTAGCGGACTACGAGCAGTACTTC
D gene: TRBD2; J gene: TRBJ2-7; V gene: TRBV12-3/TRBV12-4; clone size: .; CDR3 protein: CASSYWVAGGPREQYF; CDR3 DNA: TGTGCCAGCAGTTATTGGGTAGCGGGAGGCCCTCGCGAGCAGTACTTC
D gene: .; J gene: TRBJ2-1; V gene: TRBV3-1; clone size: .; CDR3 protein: CASSQEEVEQFF; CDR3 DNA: TGTGCCAGCAGCCAAGAGGAGGTTGAGCAGTTCTTC
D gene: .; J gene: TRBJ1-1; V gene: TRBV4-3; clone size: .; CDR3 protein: CASSQHRLLNTEAFF; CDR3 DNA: TGCGCCAGCAGCCAACACAGGCTTTTGAACACTGAAGCTTTCTTT
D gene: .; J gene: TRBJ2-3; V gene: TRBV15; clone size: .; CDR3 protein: CATSPERRDTQYF; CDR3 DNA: TGTGCCACCAGCCCAGAAAGGAGAGATACGCAGTATTTT
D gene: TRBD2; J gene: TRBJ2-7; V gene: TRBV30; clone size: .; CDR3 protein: CAWSVRAGGPSYEQYF; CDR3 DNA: TGTGCCTGGAGTGTACGGGCGGGAGGGCCCTCCTACGAGCAGTACTTC
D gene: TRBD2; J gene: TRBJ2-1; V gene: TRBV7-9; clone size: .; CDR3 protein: CASSPSGRSYNEQFF; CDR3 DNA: TGTGCCAGCAGCCCCAGCGGGAGGTCCTACAATGAGCAGTTCTTC
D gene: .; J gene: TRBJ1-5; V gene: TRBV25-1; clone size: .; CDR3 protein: CASSYPGQPQHF; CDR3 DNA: TGTGCCAGCAGTTATCCGGGGCAGCCCCAGCATTTT
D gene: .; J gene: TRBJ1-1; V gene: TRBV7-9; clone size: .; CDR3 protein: CASSGAGNTEAFF; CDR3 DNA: TGTGCCAGCAGTGGGGCGGGGAACACTGAAGCTTTCTTT
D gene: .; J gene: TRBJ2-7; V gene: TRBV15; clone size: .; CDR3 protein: CATSRDVGTYEQYF; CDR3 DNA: TGTGCCACCAGCAGAGATGTCGGAACCTACGAGCAGTACTTC
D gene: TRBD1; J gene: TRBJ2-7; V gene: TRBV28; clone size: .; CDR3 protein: CAPLSPSGTGQDPYEQYF; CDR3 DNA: TGTGCCCCACTATCCCCCTCCGGGACAGGTCAGGATCCCTACGAGCAGTACTTC
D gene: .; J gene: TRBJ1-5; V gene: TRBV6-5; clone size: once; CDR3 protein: CASNPMVSNQPQHF; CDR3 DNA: TGTGCCAGCAATCCCATGGTTAGCAATCAGCCCCAGCATTTT
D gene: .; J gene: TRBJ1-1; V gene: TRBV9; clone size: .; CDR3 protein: CASSVEHPFEAFF; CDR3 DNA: TGTGCCAGCAGCGTAGAACATCCCTTTGAAGCTTTCTTT
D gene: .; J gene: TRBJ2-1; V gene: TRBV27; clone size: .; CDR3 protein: CASSVGHTEQFF; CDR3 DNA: TGTGCCAGCAGTGTTGGACATACTGAGCAGTTCTTC
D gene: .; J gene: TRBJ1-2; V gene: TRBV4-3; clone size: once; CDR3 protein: CASSQLTGLPDGYTF; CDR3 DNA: TGCGCCAGCAGCCAGCTTACAGGGCTCCCTGATGGCTACACCTTC
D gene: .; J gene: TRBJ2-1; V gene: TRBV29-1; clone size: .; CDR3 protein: CSVYSGGRGRDGGQFF; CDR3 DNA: TGCAGCGTTTACTCCGGGGGAAGAGGACGGGATGGTGGGCAGTTCTTC
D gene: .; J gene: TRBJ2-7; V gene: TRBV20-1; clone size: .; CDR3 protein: CSATGDLSYEQYF; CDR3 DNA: TGCAGTGCTACGGGGGATCTCTCCTACGAGCAGTACTTC
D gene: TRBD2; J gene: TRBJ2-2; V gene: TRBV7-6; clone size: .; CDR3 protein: CASSPRLAGEGTGELFF; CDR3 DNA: TGTGCCAGCAGCCCACGACTAGCGGGAGAGGGGACCGGGGAGCTGTTTTTT
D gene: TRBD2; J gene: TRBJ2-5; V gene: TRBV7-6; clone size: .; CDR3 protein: CASSSSGTSGLFVETQYF; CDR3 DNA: TGTGCCAGCAGCTCCTCCGGGACTAGCGGGTTATTTGTAGAGACCCAGTACTTC
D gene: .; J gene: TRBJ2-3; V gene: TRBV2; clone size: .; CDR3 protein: CASSEIAASTDTQYF; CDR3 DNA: TGTGCCAGCAGTGAGATAGCTGCTAGCACAGATACGCAGTATTTT
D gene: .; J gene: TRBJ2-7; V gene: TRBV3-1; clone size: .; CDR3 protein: CASSQDWDNEQYF; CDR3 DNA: TGTGCCAGCAGCCAAGACTGGGATAACGAGCAGTACTTC
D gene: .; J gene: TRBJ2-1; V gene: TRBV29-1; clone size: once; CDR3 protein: CSVTGLEQFF; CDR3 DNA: TGCAGCGTCACAGGTCTTGAGCAGTTCTTC
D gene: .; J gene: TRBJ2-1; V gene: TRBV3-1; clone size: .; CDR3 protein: CASSQAVRTYNEQFF; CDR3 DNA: TGTGCCAGCAGCCAAGCCGTTAGGACCTACAATGAGCAGTTCTTC
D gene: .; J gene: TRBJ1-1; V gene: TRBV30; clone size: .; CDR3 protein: CACPIGDTEAFF; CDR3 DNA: TGTGCCTGTCCTATCGGGGACACTGAAGCTTTCTTT
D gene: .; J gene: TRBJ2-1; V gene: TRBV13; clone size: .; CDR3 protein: CASSSLRDGQFF; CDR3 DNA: TGTGCCAGCAGCTCTTTGAGGGACGGGCAGTTCTTC
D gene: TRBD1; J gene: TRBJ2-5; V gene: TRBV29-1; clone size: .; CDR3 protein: CSVEGYRGWETQYF; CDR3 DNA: TGCAGCGTTGAGGGGTACAGGGGCTGGGAGACCCAGTACTTC
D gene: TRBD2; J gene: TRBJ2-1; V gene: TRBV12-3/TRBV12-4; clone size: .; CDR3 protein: CASSHAVSGYNEQFF; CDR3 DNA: TGTGCCAGCAGTCACGCCGTTAGCGGGTACAATGAGCAGTTCTTC
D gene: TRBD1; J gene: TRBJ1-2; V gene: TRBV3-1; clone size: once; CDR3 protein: CAIGDRGYGYTF; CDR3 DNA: TGTGCCATAGGGGACAGGGGCTATGGCTACACCTTC
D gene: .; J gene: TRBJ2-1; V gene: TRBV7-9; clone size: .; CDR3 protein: CASSHFGSGARSEQFF; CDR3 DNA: TGTGCCAGCAGCCACTTCGGGTCTGGGGCTCGCAGTGAGCAGTTCTTC
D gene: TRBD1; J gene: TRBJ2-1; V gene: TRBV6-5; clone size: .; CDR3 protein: CASSYGTEEQFF; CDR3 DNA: TGTGCCAGCAGTTACGGGACAGAGGAGCAGTTCTTC
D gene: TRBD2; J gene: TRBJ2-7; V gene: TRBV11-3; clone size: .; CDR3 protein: CASIFKSTSGAYEQYF; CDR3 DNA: TGTGCCAGCATTTTTAAATCCACTAGCGGAGCCTACGAGCAGTACTTC
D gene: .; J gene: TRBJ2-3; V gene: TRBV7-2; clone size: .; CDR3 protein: CASRPHGSSGDTQYF; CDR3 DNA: TGTGCCAGCAGGCCCCATGGCTCCAGCGGAGATACGCAGTATTTT